One sample yielded the 25 T cell receptor beta chains listed below, sequenced in a study of blood T cell repertoires in COVID-19. Assay: immunoSEQ multiplex PCR; the TCRdb copy retains only in-frame clones and omits some. The table shows about 210,000 clones, with around 83% occurring only once. The sequenced sample was peripheral blood. All receptors come from a man in his fifties with active or convalescent COVID-19.

This chain joins TRBV7-3 and TRBJ2-1; 9 positions match TRBD2. The CDR3 totals 17 residues. V was clipped by 2 bases and J by 1 base; unmatched bases: 6. Germline CDR1 and CDR2: SGHTA and FQGTGA. CDR3 in amino acids: CASSLAGGVGSYNEQFF. CDR3 nucleotides: TGTGCCAGCAGCTTAGCGGGAGGGGTCGGGTCCTACAATGAGCAGTTCTTC.

The chain recombines TRBV2 with TRBJ1-5, with D tentatively TRBD1 (6 bases). Trimming took off 4 bases at V and 0 bases at J, with 10 bases between the two ends. Germline V gene lookup returns CDR1 SNHLY and CDR2 FYNNEI. The CDR3 has 15 amino acids. The CDR3 reads CASSGDNYSNQPQHF. DNA for the CDR3: TGTGCCAGCAGTGGGGACAATTATAGCAATCAGCCCCAGCATTTT.

This sequence joins TRBV5-1 and TRBJ2-1, with TRBD1 as a possible D gene (5 bases). There are 14 residues in the CDR3. CDR1 SGHRS and CDR2 YFSETQ come from the germline V gene. V lost 7 bases to trimming and J lost 5 bases, with 16 bases between them. For the CDR3, the DNA is TGCGCCAGCGGTATTATAGACAGCAACAATGAGCAGTTCTTC. This gives the protein CASGIIDSNNEQFF.

The chain couples TRBV5-4 to TRBJ2-3; D perhaps matches TRBD2 (5 bases). This CDR3 comprises 17 residues. Trimming removed 0 bases at V and 3 bases at J, with 17 bases between. CDR1 and CDR2 (germline): SGHNT, YYREEE (reference sequence). CDR3 sequence reads: CASSLAGKTSTTDTQYF. CDR3 bases: TGTGCCAGCAGCTTGGCCGGGAAGACGAGCACGACAGATACGCAGTATTTT.

The DNA of the CDR3 is TGCACCAGCAGCCACACCGACAGGGACGATGATGGCTACACCTTC. Its protein is CTSSHTDRDDDGYTF. V and J are TRBV1 and TRBJ1-2; the tabulated D call, TRBD1, remains unverified against the DNA. TRBV1 is designated a pseudogene. This CDR3 has 15 amino acids.

The chain links TRBV5-1 to TRBJ1-2, with D unclear. From germline, CDR1 is SGHRS and CDR2 YFSETQ. The CDR3 runs 13 residues. The V and J ends lost 0 bases and 7 bases respectively, with 10 bases between them. The CDR3 bases are TGCGCCAGCAGCTTGGGATCCTCCGGTGGCTACACCTTC. It translates to CASSLGSSGGYTF.

This clone was counted a few times. The chain employs TRBV4-3 and TRBJ1-6; D is ambiguous. Per germline, CDR1 LGHNA and CDR2 YSLEER. The V gene lost 0 bases and the J gene lost 0 bases, with 6 bases spanning the gap. The CDR3 totals 16 residues. The CDR3 protein is CASSQEWSSYNSPLHF. CDR3 nucleotides: TGCGCCAGCAGCCAAGAGTGGAGCTCCTATAATTCACCCCTCCACTTT.

The chain carries TRBV5-5 and TRBJ2-7; 12 bases match TRBD2. From germline, CDR1 is SGHKS and CDR2 YYEKEE (reference sequence). CDR3 length equals 17 residues. J lost 1 base, V lost 2 bases, and 7 bases had no gene match. The CDR3 loop is CASSLGFLAGGSYEQYF. The CDR3 nucleotides read TGTGCCAGCAGCTTAGGGTTTCTAGCGGGAGGGTCCTACGAGCAGTACTTC.

The V call is TRBV7-2, the J call TRBJ2-1; D unresolved. CDR1 and CDR2 (germline): SGHTA, FQGNSA. Trimming cost V 2 bases and J 6 bases, with 5 bases left between them. The length of the CDR3 is 12 residues. The CDR3 reads CASSLPSNEQFF. CDR3 DNA sequence: TGTGCCAGCAGCTTACCGAGCAATGAGCAGTTCTTC.

The chain joins TRBV6-6 to TRBJ1-3; D gene uncertain. V was shortened by 6 bases and J by 2 bases, with 11 bases between the two germline ends. The CDR3 has 14 amino acids. The germline CDR1 and CDR2 sequences are MNHNY and SVGAGI (reference sequence). The DNA of the CDR3 is TGTGCCAGCAGCACCGGGAACGCTGGAAACACCATATATTTT. Its protein is CASSTGNAGNTIYF.

This clone was seen just once. This sequence joins TRBV15 and TRBJ2-7; D possibly corresponds to TRBD1 (6 bases). The CDR3 contains 15 residues. CDR1 is LNHNV and CDR2 is YYDKDF in the germline V gene (reference sequence). The V end was cut by 3 bases, the J end by 1 base, with 13 bases between. In DNA, the CDR3 is TGTGCCACCAGCAGTGGTTCAGGGGATTCCTACGAGCAGTACGTC. Protein: CATSSGSGDSYEQYV.

The V gene is TRBV10-2, the J gene TRBJ1-1; 7 bases map to TRBD1. Germline V gene data show CDR1 as WSHSY and CDR2 as SAAADI. Unmatched junction bases numbered 4, after V lost 8 bases and J lost 1 base. CDR3 length: 13 amino acids. The CDR3 bases are TGCGCCAGCCTAGGGGGCAGGAACACTGAAGCTTTCTTT. Its translation is CASLGGRNTEAFF.

This clone was seen more than once but under ten times. The rearrangement links TRBV6-5 to TRBJ1-5, with D possibly being TRBD1 (5 bases). Per germline, CDR1 MNHEY and CDR2 SVGAGI. The V end was cut by 4 bases, the J end by 3 bases, with 13 bases between. The CDR3 is 15 amino acids. In DNA, the CDR3 is TGTGCCAGCAGTTCAGGGCTCCTCGACAATCAGCCCCAGCATTTT. As protein: CASSSGLLDNQPQHF.

This CDR3 is CASSPIVQSRGNEQFF. The CDR3 DNA reads TGTGCCAGCTCACCCATCGTTCAGTCTCGGGGCAATGAGCAGTTCTTC. V and J are TRBV18 and TRBJ2-1; a possible D gene is TRBD2 (5 bases). Trimming left V 3 bases short and J 6 bases short, with 18 bases between. Germline CDR1 and CDR2: KGHSH and LQKENI. The CDR3 consists of 16 residues.

V gene TRBV27 combines with J gene TRBJ2-3, with no clear D. The V end lost 5 bases, the J end lost 5 bases, and 17 bases lay between the germline ends. Per the germline V gene, CDR1 is MNHEY and CDR2 is SMNVEV (reference sequence). CDR3 size: 15 residues. CDR3 sequence (DNA): TGTGCCAGCAGTGCAGACTCCTTCCCGGGAGATACGCAGTATTTT. This encodes CASSADSFPGDTQYF.

The genes are TRBV28 and TRBJ2-1, with TRBD1 matching over 8 bases. Germline CDR1 and CDR2: MDHEN and SYDVKM. The CDR3 totals 15 residues. V dropped 2 bases and J dropped 6; count of bases not matched to a gene: 6. The CDR3 reads CASSLPGGSFNEQFF. Written as DNA, the CDR3 is TGTGCCAGCAGTTTACCAGGGGGCTCATTCAATGAGCAGTTCTTC.

This rearrangement joins TRBV28 to TRBJ1-3; D is uncertain. The V gene lost 6 bases and the J gene lost 0 bases, with 18 bases spanning the gap. The germline gives CDR1 MDHEN, CDR2 SYDVKM. CDR3 length: 17 residues. The CDR3 DNA reads as TGTGCCAGCAGCCCTCCACTGATAACGAGCTCTGGAAACACCATATATTTT. It codes for CASSPPLITSSGNTIYF.

J is TRBJ1-5 and V is TRBV4-1, with D possibly matching TRBD1 (6 bases). CDR3 size: 15 residues. The V end was cut by 0 bases, the J end by 7 bases, with 13 bases between. Germline CDR1 and CDR2: MGHRA and YSYEKL. The CDR3 nucleotides are TGCGCCAGCAGCCAAGAAAGGCAGGGGCTCCAGCCCCAGCATTTT. This encodes CASSQERQGLQPQHF.

The gene calls are TRBV6-2 or TRBV6-3 and TRBJ1-2, with TRBD1 matching 8 bases. This CDR3 region has 17 residues. Germline V gives CDR1 MNHEY, CDR2 SVGEGT. V lost 2 bases and J lost 6; bases outside the gene matches: 14. This chain's CDR3 is CASSYGRWDRLLDGYTF. As DNA, the CDR3 is TGTGCCAGCAGTTACGGAAGATGGGACAGGTTGTTAGATGGCTACACCTTC.

This chain links TRBV4-3 with TRBJ2-2; weak D call: TRBD2 (5 bases). Per the germline V gene, CDR1 is LGHNA and CDR2 is YSLEER. The CDR3 covers 15 residues. Trimming cost V 2 bases and J 4 bases, with 11 bases left between them. The CDR3 is CASSQQRYSTGELFF. CDR3 coding DNA: TGCGCCAGCAGCCAACAGCGGTACTCCACCGGGGAGCTGTTTTTT.

The chain links TRBV28 to TRBJ1-2; 8 bases match TRBD1. The germline gives CDR1 MDHEN, CDR2 SYDVKM. This CDR3 contains 14 residues. V trimming: 6 bases; J trimming: 3 bases; junction bases outside the gene matches: 6. This CDR3 reads CASRMTGEDYGYTF. The CDR3 nucleotides are TGTGCCAGCAGAATGACAGGGGAGGACTATGGCTACACCTTC.

Comment on this clone: The same CDR3 also results from other DNA sequences found in this sample. V usage is TRBV10-3 and J usage is TRBJ1-2; D is possibly TRBD1 (5 bases). This CDR3 is built from 13 residues. The V and J ends lost 4 bases and 3 bases respectively, with 9 bases between them. Germline V gives CDR1 ENHRY, CDR2 SYGVKD. CDR3 amino acids: CAISGTGDYGYTF. DNA of the CDR3: TGTGCCATCAGTGGAACAGGAGACTATGGCTACACCTTC.

The genes are TRBV24-1 and TRBJ2-5; 7 bases fit TRBD1. Germline CDR1 is KGHDR and CDR2 is SFDVKD. V dropped 3 bases and J dropped 7; count of bases not matched to a gene: 10. CDR3 length: 15 residues. CDR3 coding DNA: TGTGCCACCAGTGATCCGGGACAGCGTATGGGGACCCAGTACTTC. Translated, it gives CATSDPGQRMGTQYF.

V and J are TRBV7-3 and TRBJ2-1, with TRBD2 matching 10 bases. V lost 0 bases, J lost 5 bases, and 4 bases stayed unmatched. Germline CDR1 is SGHTA and CDR2 is FQGTGA. This CDR3 region has 16 residues. The CDR3: CASSLTGTSEHNEQFF. Written as DNA, the CDR3 is TGTGCCAGCAGCTTAACTGGGACTAGCGAGCACAATGAGCAGTTCTTC.

This chain uses TRBV4-3 with TRBJ2-5; 7 positions match TRBD1. V dropped 3 bases and J dropped 5; count of bases not matched to a gene: 9. The germline CDR1 and CDR2 sequences are LGHNA and YSLEER. The CDR3 contains 15 residues. The CDR3 reads CASSQGVTGVETQYF. The CDR3 bases are TGCGCCAGCAGCCAGGGCGTTACAGGGGTTGAGACCCAGTACTTC.